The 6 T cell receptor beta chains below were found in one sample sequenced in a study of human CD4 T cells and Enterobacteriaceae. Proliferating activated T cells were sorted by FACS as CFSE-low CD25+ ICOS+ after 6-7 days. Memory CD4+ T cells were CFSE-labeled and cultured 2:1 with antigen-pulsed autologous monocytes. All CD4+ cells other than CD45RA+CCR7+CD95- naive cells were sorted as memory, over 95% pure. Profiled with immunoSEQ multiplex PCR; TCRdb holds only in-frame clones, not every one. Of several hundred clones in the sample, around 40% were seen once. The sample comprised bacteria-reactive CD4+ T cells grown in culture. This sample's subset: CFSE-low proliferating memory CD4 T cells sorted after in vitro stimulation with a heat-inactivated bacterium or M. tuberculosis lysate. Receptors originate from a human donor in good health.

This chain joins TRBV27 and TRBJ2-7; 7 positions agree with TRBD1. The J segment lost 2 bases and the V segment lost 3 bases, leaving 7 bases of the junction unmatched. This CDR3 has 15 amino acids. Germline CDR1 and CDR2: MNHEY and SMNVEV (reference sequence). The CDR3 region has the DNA TGTGCCAGCAGTTTCTTCGACAGGGCCCCCTACGAGCAGTACTTC. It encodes CASSFFDRAPYEQYF.

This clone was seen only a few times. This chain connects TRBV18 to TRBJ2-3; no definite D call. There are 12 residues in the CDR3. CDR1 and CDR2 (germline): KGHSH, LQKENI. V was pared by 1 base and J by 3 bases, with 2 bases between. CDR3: CASSPQTDTQYF. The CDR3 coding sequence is TGTGCCAGCTCACCACAAACAGATACGCAGTATTTT.

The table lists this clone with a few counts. Here the CDR3 DNA reads TGTGCCAGCAGCCCGCCGGGACGCGGATCCTACGAGCAGTACTTC. Protein: CASSPPGRGSYEQYF. This chain connects TRBV7-2 to TRBJ2-7; D assignment may be TRBD1 or TRBD2 (5 bases each). In germline, CDR1 is SGHTA, CDR2 FQGNSA. The CDR3 length is 15 residues. The V and J ends lost 5 bases and 1 base respectively, with 15 bases between them.

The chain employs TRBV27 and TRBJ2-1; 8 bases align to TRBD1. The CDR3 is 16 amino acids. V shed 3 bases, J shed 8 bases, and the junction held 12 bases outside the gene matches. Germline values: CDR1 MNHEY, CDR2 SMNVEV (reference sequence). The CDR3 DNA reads TGTGCCAGCAGTTTTCAGGGGGCAAGGGCGGAGGATGAGCAGTTCTTC. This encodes CASSFQGARAEDEQFF.

The CDR3 DNA sequence: TGTGCCAGCAGGACAGGGGGCGAGTGGGAGACCCAGTACTTC. Its protein is CASRTGGEWETQYF. V and J are TRBV10-3 and TRBJ2-5; 11 bases are a match to TRBD1. Germline assignment: CDR1 ENHRY and CDR2 SYGVKD. The V segment lost 10 bases and the J segment 5 bases; nucleotides outside the gene matches: 9. The CDR3 consists of 14 residues.

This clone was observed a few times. CDR3 loop: CASNDRTPGRNNEQFF. For the CDR3, the DNA is TGCGCCAGCAACGACAGGACGCCCGGCCGTAACAATGAGCAGTTCTTC. The chain combines TRBV5-1 with TRBJ2-1; possibly TRBD1 for D (6 bases). Germline CDR1 reads SGHRS; CDR2 reads YFSETQ. This CDR3 is built from 16 residues. The V end was cut by 6 bases, the J end by 5 bases, with 21 bases between.